These 22 T cell receptor beta chains were sequenced from one sample in a study of T-cell reconstitution after alpha-beta-depleted transplantation in children. TCRbeta library preparation incorporated unique molecular identifiers. TCRdb fed the PCR reads into MiXCR, producing one record per CDR3 protein. The data hold 600,000 to 700,000 distinct CDR3 sequences, with around 13% observed a single time. The specimen comprised PBMCs, sampled before TCRalphabeta/CD19-depleted stem cell transplant. All receptors derive from a girl aged 2 to 9 with congenital amegakaryocytic thrombocytopenia, due to receive a stem cell transplant.

This clonotype was counted many times. The V and J genes are TRBV2 and TRBJ2-1; no clear D. The V end lost 1 base, the J end lost 3 bases, and 10 bases lay between the germline ends. Germline V gene lookup returns CDR1 SNHLY and CDR2 FYNNEI. CDR3 length equals 15 residues. The CDR3 DNA follows: TGTGCCAGCAGTGAAGATAGGGAAAGCTACAATGAGCAGTTCTTC. Translating gives CASSEDRESYNEQFF.

The chain has TRBV5-1 and TRBJ2-7; 11 nucleotides match TRBD2. CDR3 size: 16 residues. The germline V gene encodes CDR1 SGHRS and CDR2 YFSETQ. V lost 2 bases, J lost 1 base, and 5 bases stayed unmatched. The CDR3 loop reads CASSFQTSGSSYEQYF. The CDR3 region has the DNA TGCGCCAGCAGCTTTCAAACTAGCGGGAGTTCCTACGAGCAGTACTTC.

This clonotype was detected many times. V gene TRBV20-1 combines with J gene TRBJ2-3; D gene ambiguous. V gave up 5 bases and J gave up 3 bases, with 12 bases separating them. CDR1 DFQATT and CDR2 SNEGSKA come from the germline V gene (reference sequence). This CDR3 comprises 13 residues. This chain's CDR3 is CSAHHRQTDTQYF. DNA of the CDR3: TGCAGTGCTCACCACCGCCAGACAGATACGCAGTATTTT.

This clonotype appeared a few times. The chain is built from TRBV28 and TRBJ2-1, with TRBD2 as a possible D gene (6 bases). CDR3 length: 14 amino acids. The V and J ends lost 5 bases and 6 bases respectively, with 14 bases between them. The germline gives CDR1 MDHEN, CDR2 SYDVKM. The CDR3 sequence: CASSQMGGPNEQFF. In DNA form, the CDR3 reads TGTGCCAGCAGTCAAATGGGGGGTCCCAATGAGCAGTTCTTC.

Comment on this clonotype: It may be a read error: a sequence one base away is much more abundant. The chain combines TRBV5-1 with TRBJ1-1, with D unresolved. The CDR3 runs 14 residues. Germline assignment: CDR1 SGHRS and CDR2 YFSETQ. CDR3 DNA sequence: TGCGCCAGCAGCGTTCAGTTCCTGAACACTGAAGCTCTCTTT. Amino acid sequence: CASSVQFLNTEALF. Looking up the rest from reference TRBV5-1 and TRBJ1-1 gives the full variable domain: KAGVTQTPRYLIKTRGQQVTLSCSPISGHRSVSWYQQTPGQGLQFLFEYFSETQRNKGNFPGRFSGRQFSNSRSEMNVSTLELGDSALYLCASSVQFLNTEALFGQGTRLTVV.

The CDR3 loop is CSASYLRETPDTQYF. The CDR3 DNA reads as TGCAGTGCTAGTTACTTGCGGGAGACGCCAGATACGCAGTATTTT. The rearrangement uses TRBV20-1 and TRBJ2-3; 7 bases fit TRBD2. V lost 3 bases to trimming and J lost 4 bases; unmatched junction nucleotides: 10. This CDR3 has 15 amino acids. Germline CDR1 reads DFQATT; CDR2 reads SNEGSKA (reference sequence).

In this sample, this clonotype turned up a few times. The chain couples TRBV12-3 or TRBV12-4 to TRBJ2-3, with TRBD2 identical over 8 bases. The CDR3 has 15 residues. V trimming: 8 bases; J trimming: 2 bases; junction bases outside the gene matches: 9. CDR3 in DNA: TGTGCCAGCGCCCCGGGACTAGAGGCCACAGATACGCAGTATTTT. Its protein is CASAPGLEATDTQYF.

The chain couples TRBV29-1 to TRBJ2-7, with a tentative D call TRBD1 (5 bases). The germline CDR1 and CDR2 sequences are SQVTM and ANQGSEA. The CDR3 contains 13 residues. Trimming pared 4 bases from V and 4 bases from J, leaving 14 bases between. The CDR3 coding sequence is TGCAGCGTTGTAGCAGGGCCCTATTACGAGCAGTACTTC. Its translation: CSVVAGPYYEQYF.

The chain has TRBV29-1 and TRBJ2-6; D might be TRBD2 (6 bases). CDR1 is SQVTM and CDR2 is ANQGSEA in the germline V gene. With 6 bases removed from V and 4 bases from J, the gap between germline ends came to 28 bases. The CDR3 has 19 amino acids. CDR3 residues: CSVPLRQPGGEKGANVLTF. The CDR3 coding sequence is TGCAGCGTCCCCTTGCGTCAACCTGGCGGGGAGAAAGGGGCCAACGTCCTGACTTTC.

There are many counts of this clonotype. The chain combines TRBV6-5 with TRBJ2-7; 8 positions agree with TRBD1. The CDR3 covers 17 residues. J was trimmed by 3 bases and V by 5 bases; bases with no gene match: 15. From germline, CDR1 is MNHEY and CDR2 SVGAGI. CDR3 bases: TGTGCCAGCAGTAACCAACGGACAGGGATGATTTACTACGAGCAGTACTTC. Translation: CASSNQRTGMIYYEQYF.

This clonotype was picked up many times. The chain joins TRBV20-1 to TRBJ2-1, with 7 positions matching TRBD2. Trimming removed 3 bases from V and 6 bases from J; junction bases left unmatched: 11. In germline, CDR1 is DFQATT, CDR2 SNEGSKA (reference sequence). CDR3 length: 15 amino acids. This CDR3 reads CSARGGSSDVNEQFF. CDR3 nucleotide sequence: TGCAGTGCTAGGGGGGGGAGCAGTGATGTCAATGAGCAGTTCTTC.

V is TRBV28 and J is TRBJ1-1, with D tentatively TRBD1 (5 bases). This CDR3 spans 11 amino acids. The V end lost 3 bases, the J end lost 11 bases, and 10 bases lay between the germline ends. In germline, CDR1 is MDHEN, CDR2 SYDVKM. For the CDR3, the DNA is TGTGCCAGCAGTTTTAGAGGGGCTGCTTTCTTT. This encodes CASSFRGAAFF. The whole variable domain, remainder taken from reference TRBV28 and TRBJ1-1, is DVKVTQSSRYLVKRTGEKVFLECVQDMDHENMFWYRQDPGLGLRLIYFSYDVKMKEKGDIPEGYSVSREKKERFSLILESASTNQTSMYLCASSFRGAAFFGQGTRLTVV.

In this sample, this clonotype turned up once. The CDR3 does not close with the conserved phenylalanine or tryptophan, likely indicating a read error. The CDR3 reads CASSPGQGARYTEAFL. In nucleotides, the CDR3 is TGCGCCAGCAGCCCAGGACAGGGGGCAAGGTACACTGAAGCTTTCCTT. J is TRBJ1-1 and V is TRBV4-1; 11 positions agree with TRBD1. Germline lookup yields CDR1 MGHRA and CDR2 YSYEKL. The J segment lost 3 bases and the V segment lost 4 bases, leaving 7 bases of the junction unmatched. The CDR3 runs to 16 residues.

In this sample, this clonotype turned up a few times. The V call is TRBV7-2, the J call TRBJ2-6, with 10 bases lining up with TRBD2. Germline loops: CDR1 SGHTA, CDR2 FQGNSA. The CDR3 is 17 amino acids. V trimming: 5 bases; J trimming: 2 bases; junction bases outside the gene matches: 6. CDR3 DNA: TGTGCCAGCAGCCCGACCGGGACTAGCGCTGGGGCCAACGTCCTGACTTTC. It yields the protein CASSPTGTSAGANVLTF.

The J gene is TRBJ2-7, the V gene TRBV5-1; TRBD2 matches 7 bases. Germline loops: CDR1 SGHRS, CDR2 YFSETQ. The CDR3 spans 16 residues. With V trimmed by 1 base and J by 0 bases, 7 bases remained unmatched. The CDR3 loop is CASSLTAAGLSYEQYF. The CDR3 coding sequence is TGCGCCAGCAGCTTGACGGCAGCGGGACTCTCCTACGAGCAGTACTTC.

The CDR3 sequence: CASSQDLTGDTQYF. CDR3 DNA sequence: TGTGCCAGCAGCCAGGATTTGACAGGAGATACGCAGTATTTT. The chain joins TRBV3-1 to TRBJ2-3; TRBD1 might be the D (6 bases). CDR3 length: 14 residues. Between the trimmed V and J ends, which lost 3 bases and 5 bases, there was a span of 12 bases. The germline CDR1 and CDR2 sequences are LGHDT and YNNKEL (reference sequence).

This clonotype was seen at least ten times. The chain couples TRBV10-2 to TRBJ2-1; a weak D match, TRBD1 (6 bases). V shed 6 bases and J shed 5 bases, with 14 bases lying between them. This CDR3 comprises 14 residues. In germline, CDR1 is WSHSY, CDR2 SAAADI. Written as DNA, the CDR3 is TGCGCCAGCAGCCCCCGGGACATTAACAATGAGCAGTTCTTC. This translates into CASSPRDINNEQFF.

This clonotype was recorded many times. The chain couples TRBV10-2 to TRBJ2-4; D gene ambiguous. V lost 7 bases and J 1 base, leaving 11 bases between the germline ends. This CDR3 contains 14 residues. Germline CDR1 reads WSHSY; CDR2 reads SAAADI. In DNA form, the CDR3 reads TGCGCCAGCACCGACCCCGGGGCCAAAAACATTCAGTACTTC. This translates into CASTDPGAKNIQYF.

This clonotype was counted a few times. CDR3 loop: CASSLGQPGANVLTF. In nucleotides, the CDR3 is TGTGCCAGCAGCTTAGGACAGCCTGGGGCCAACGTCCTGACTTTC. The chain links TRBV7-8 to TRBJ2-6; possible D gene TRBD1, 5 bases. Trimming pared 1 base from V and 2 bases from J, leaving 6 bases between. This CDR3 spans 15 amino acids. Germline loops: CDR1 SGHVS, CDR2 FQNEAQ.

This clonotype showed up many times. This rearrangement joins TRBV12-3 or TRBV12-4 to TRBJ1-5, with TRBD1 matching over 7 bases. CDR3 size: 14 residues. J was trimmed by 2 bases and V by 5 bases; bases with no gene match: 3. CDR3 DNA sequence: TGTGCCAGCAGTATCAGGGGGGGCAATCAGCCCCAGCATTTT. It encodes CASSIRGGNQPQHF.

In this sample, this clonotype turned up many times. This sequence joins TRBV28 and TRBJ2-3; 12 bases align to TRBD2. The CDR3 spans 16 residues. Per germline, CDR1 MDHEN and CDR2 SYDVKM. J lost 5 bases, V lost 2 bases, and 5 bases had no gene match. CDR3 DNA: TGTGCCAGCAGTTTAAACCTAGCGGGAGGGGAAGATACGCAGTATTTT. Protein sequence: CASSLNLAGGEDTQYF.

About this clonotype itself: A junction boundary mismatches the germline segment, possibly from a read error. The rearrangement joins TRBV3-1 to TRBJ2-1; weak D call: TRBD2 (6 bases). There are 17 residues in the CDR3. Germline CDR1 reads LGHDT; CDR2 reads YNNKEL (reference sequence). The CDR3 nucleotides are TGTGCCAGCTGCCAAGAAGGTCGCGGGATCTCCTACAATGAGCAGTTCTTC. Protein product: CASCQEGRGISYNEQFF.